Below, 14 T cell receptor beta chains from the same sample are listed, as sequenced in a study of early T cells in non-severe SARS-CoV-2 infection. From the 5' RACE reads, TCRdb called clonotypes with MiXCR, one entry per CDR3 protein. Seen here are approximately 70,000 distinct CDR3 sequences, approximately 13% observed once, and the top ten hold around 4.8%. Material: whole blood. These receptors were taken from an adult who was a healthcare worker with PCR-confirmed SARS-CoV-2 infection or an uninfected control (not recorded which).

This clonotype was picked up many times. This rearrangement joins TRBV9 to TRBJ2-2, with D possibly matching TRBD1 (7 bases). This CDR3 has 19 residues. Trimming pared 4 bases from V and 2 bases from J, leaving 24 bases between. Germline lookup yields CDR1 SGDLS and CDR2 YYNGEE. CDR3 sequence (DNA): TGTGCCAGCAGCCCCAGGGGGGTATCATCGTCGGGTAACACCGGGGAGCTGTTTTTT. This translates into CASSPRGVSSSGNTGELFF.

The V call is TRBV11-3, the J call TRBJ2-2; the D is unclear. The CDR3 spans 13 residues. Germline V gene sequence: CDR1 SGHNT, CDR2 YENEEA. The V gene lost 0 bases and the J gene lost 6 bases, with 5 bases spanning the gap. DNA for the CDR3: TGTGCCAGCAGCTTAGAAGGGCCCGGGGAGCTGTTTTTT. Encoded protein: CASSLEGPGELFF.

This chain connects TRBV11-2 to TRBJ2-5; D might be TRBD2 (5 bases). Trimming removed 1 base at V and 4 bases at J, with 10 bases between. The CDR3 has 14 residues. Germline CDR1 and CDR2: SGHAT and FQNNGV. Here the CDR3 DNA reads TGTGCCAGCAGCTTAGTTTCCGAGGGAGAGACCCAGTACTTC. Its translation: CASSLVSEGETQYF.

This clonotype has at least ten counts. This chain joins TRBV29-1 and TRBJ2-4; the D is unclear. This CDR3 spans 14 amino acids. Trimming removed 5 bases from V and 1 base from J, with 12 bases in between. CDR1 and CDR2 from the germline V gene are SQVTM and ANQGSEA. This chain's CDR3 is CSVFSGPAKNIQYF. DNA for the CDR3: TGCAGCGTTTTTTCCGGGCCCGCCAAAAACATTCAGTACTTC.

This clonotype was seen at least ten times. The chain carries TRBV6-1 and TRBJ1-6; TRBD1 matches 9 bases. V trimming: 6 bases; J trimming: 7 bases; junction bases outside the gene matches: 10. CDR1 MNHNS and CDR2 SASEGT come from the germline V gene. This CDR3 has 16 residues. CDR3 bases: TGTGCCAGCAGACCTCCGGGACAGGGATGGAATTCACCCCTCCACTTT. Protein sequence: CASRPPGQGWNSPLHF.

This clonotype was seen only a few times. The chain employs TRBV25-1 and TRBJ2-7; possible D gene TRBD2, 6 bases. With 4 bases removed from V and 3 bases from J, the gap between germline ends came to 19 bases. This CDR3 contains 16 residues. CDR1 is MGHDK and CDR2 is SYGVNS in the germline V gene. The CDR3 spells CASSGRGGQSHYEQYF. CDR3 DNA sequence: TGTGCCAGCAGTGGCCGGGGAGGCCAATCCCACTACGAGCAGTACTTC.

This clonotype was observed at least ten times. The chain links TRBV18 to TRBJ1-5; the D is unclear. Between the trimmed V and J ends, which lost 1 base and 1 base, there was a span of 8 bases. The CDR3 length is 15 residues. Germline lookup yields CDR1 KGHSH and CDR2 LQKENI. CDR3 sequence reads: CASSPRAGSNQPQHF. The CDR3 bases are TGTGCCAGCTCACCACGAGCGGGGAGCAATCAGCCCCAGCATTTT.

This clonotype was recorded many times. The CDR3 sequence: CASSVGTVSVDTQYF. CDR3 nucleotides: TGTGCCAGCAGCGTAGGAACAGTTAGCGTAGATACGCAGTATTTT. The rearrangement joins TRBV9 to TRBJ2-3, with a weak D call TRBD2 (5 bases). Germline V gene data show CDR1 as SGDLS and CDR2 as YYNGEE. V shed 0 bases and J shed 5 bases, with 13 bases lying between them. This CDR3 is built from 15 residues.

This clonotype was observed a few times. V gene TRBV5-6 combines with J gene TRBJ2-7; D possibly corresponds to TRBD2 (6 bases). Trimming removed 4 bases from V and 4 bases from J, with 15 bases in between. CDR1 and CDR2 from the germline V gene are SGHDT and YYEEEE. This CDR3 is built from 14 residues. The CDR3 sequence: CASSPRDLGYEQYF. The CDR3 DNA follows: TGTGCCAGCAGCCCAAGGGACTTGGGGTACGAGCAGTACTTC.

The chain employs TRBV5-1 and TRBJ2-1; TRBD2 is a possible D gene (7 bases). Germline V gives CDR1 SGHRS, CDR2 YFSETQ. V was shortened by 4 bases and J by 14 bases, with 25 bases between the two germline ends. This CDR3 comprises 15 residues. The CDR3 is CASSPGGKGPAVEFF. As DNA, the CDR3 is TGCGCCAGCAGCCCGGGGGGCAAAGGGCCAGCCGTGGAGTTCTTC.

In its sample, this clonotype was seen a few times. The chain recombines TRBV24-1 with TRBJ1-2; D unresolved. With 2 bases removed from V and 5 bases from J, the gap between germline ends came to 2 bases. This CDR3 spans 11 amino acids. CDR1 and CDR2 from the germline V gene are KGHDR and SFDVKD. CDR3 protein: CATSDWYGYTF. CDR3 nucleotide sequence: TGTGCCACCAGTGATTGGTATGGCTACACCTTC.

The chain joins TRBV6-2 or TRBV6-3 to TRBJ2-1; the match to TRBD1 covers 9 bases. The CDR3 extends over 15 amino acids. The V gene's germline CDR1 is MNHEY and CDR2 SVGEGT. The V segment lost 6 bases and the J segment 8 bases; nucleotides outside the gene matches: 11. CDR3 bases: TGTGCCAGCAGACGGGGACAGGGCGACGCGGATGAGCAGTTCTTC. Its protein is CASRRGQGDADEQFF.

This clonotype showed up many times. The V and J genes are TRBV12-3 or TRBV12-4 and TRBJ2-4, with D possibly matching TRBD2 (7 bases). This CDR3 comprises 17 residues. The V and J ends lost 5 bases and 6 bases respectively, with 23 bases between them. The CDR3 DNA sequence: TGTGCCAGCAGTACAACCCTCCCCGGGGGGCACCGAAACATTCAGTACTTC. It specifies CASSTTLPGGHRNIQYF.

The chain combines TRBV7-6 with TRBJ2-2; the D gene is possibly TRBD1 (6 bases). CDR3 length: 15 amino acids. Trimming stripped 3 bases from V and 2 bases from J, with 10 bases between. In germline, CDR1 is SGHVS, CDR2 FNYEAQ. Written as DNA, the CDR3 is TGTGCCAGCAGCTTGTCGGACAGTAACACCGGGGAGCTGTTTTTT. Its translation: CASSLSDSNTGELFF.